These T cell receptor beta chains were read from a single sample in a study of blood T cells in healthy people across ages. TCRdb independently ran MiXCR on the 5' RACE reads; one entry per CDR3 protein. Altogether some 690,000 distinct CDR3 sequences are present, about a fifth being singletons, with the ten largest covering around a fifth. The sequencing sample was made of blood. All receptors derive from a man aged 70-80 years in good health. Each CDR3 is given with its conserved first and last residue.

j_gene: TRBJ1-4; v_gene: TRBV2; CDR3aa: CASMTALNEKLFF
j_gene: TRBJ1-5; v_gene: TRBV30; CDR3aa: CAWSPGLNQPQHF
j_gene: TRBJ1-2; v_gene: TRBV12-3/TRBV12-4; CDR3aa: CASSSGTGSGYTF
j_gene: TRBJ1-3; v_gene: TRBV6-5; CDR3aa: CASSYFGGGGRSSGNTIYF
j_gene: TRBJ1-2; v_gene: TRBV15; CDR3aa: CATSSSRLNYGYTF
j_gene: TRBJ1-1; v_gene: TRBV20-1; CDR3aa: CSARDTQGGTEAFF
j_gene: TRBJ1-5; v_gene: TRBV20-1; CDR3aa: CSARRANSNQPQHF
j_gene: TRBJ2-7; v_gene: TRBV5-1; CDR3aa: CASRQGTSSSYEQYF
j_gene: TRBJ1-1; v_gene: TRBV20-1; CDR3aa: CSARVGTVNTEAFF
j_gene: TRBJ1-1; v_gene: TRBV20-1; CDR3aa: CSATPPGLNTEAFF